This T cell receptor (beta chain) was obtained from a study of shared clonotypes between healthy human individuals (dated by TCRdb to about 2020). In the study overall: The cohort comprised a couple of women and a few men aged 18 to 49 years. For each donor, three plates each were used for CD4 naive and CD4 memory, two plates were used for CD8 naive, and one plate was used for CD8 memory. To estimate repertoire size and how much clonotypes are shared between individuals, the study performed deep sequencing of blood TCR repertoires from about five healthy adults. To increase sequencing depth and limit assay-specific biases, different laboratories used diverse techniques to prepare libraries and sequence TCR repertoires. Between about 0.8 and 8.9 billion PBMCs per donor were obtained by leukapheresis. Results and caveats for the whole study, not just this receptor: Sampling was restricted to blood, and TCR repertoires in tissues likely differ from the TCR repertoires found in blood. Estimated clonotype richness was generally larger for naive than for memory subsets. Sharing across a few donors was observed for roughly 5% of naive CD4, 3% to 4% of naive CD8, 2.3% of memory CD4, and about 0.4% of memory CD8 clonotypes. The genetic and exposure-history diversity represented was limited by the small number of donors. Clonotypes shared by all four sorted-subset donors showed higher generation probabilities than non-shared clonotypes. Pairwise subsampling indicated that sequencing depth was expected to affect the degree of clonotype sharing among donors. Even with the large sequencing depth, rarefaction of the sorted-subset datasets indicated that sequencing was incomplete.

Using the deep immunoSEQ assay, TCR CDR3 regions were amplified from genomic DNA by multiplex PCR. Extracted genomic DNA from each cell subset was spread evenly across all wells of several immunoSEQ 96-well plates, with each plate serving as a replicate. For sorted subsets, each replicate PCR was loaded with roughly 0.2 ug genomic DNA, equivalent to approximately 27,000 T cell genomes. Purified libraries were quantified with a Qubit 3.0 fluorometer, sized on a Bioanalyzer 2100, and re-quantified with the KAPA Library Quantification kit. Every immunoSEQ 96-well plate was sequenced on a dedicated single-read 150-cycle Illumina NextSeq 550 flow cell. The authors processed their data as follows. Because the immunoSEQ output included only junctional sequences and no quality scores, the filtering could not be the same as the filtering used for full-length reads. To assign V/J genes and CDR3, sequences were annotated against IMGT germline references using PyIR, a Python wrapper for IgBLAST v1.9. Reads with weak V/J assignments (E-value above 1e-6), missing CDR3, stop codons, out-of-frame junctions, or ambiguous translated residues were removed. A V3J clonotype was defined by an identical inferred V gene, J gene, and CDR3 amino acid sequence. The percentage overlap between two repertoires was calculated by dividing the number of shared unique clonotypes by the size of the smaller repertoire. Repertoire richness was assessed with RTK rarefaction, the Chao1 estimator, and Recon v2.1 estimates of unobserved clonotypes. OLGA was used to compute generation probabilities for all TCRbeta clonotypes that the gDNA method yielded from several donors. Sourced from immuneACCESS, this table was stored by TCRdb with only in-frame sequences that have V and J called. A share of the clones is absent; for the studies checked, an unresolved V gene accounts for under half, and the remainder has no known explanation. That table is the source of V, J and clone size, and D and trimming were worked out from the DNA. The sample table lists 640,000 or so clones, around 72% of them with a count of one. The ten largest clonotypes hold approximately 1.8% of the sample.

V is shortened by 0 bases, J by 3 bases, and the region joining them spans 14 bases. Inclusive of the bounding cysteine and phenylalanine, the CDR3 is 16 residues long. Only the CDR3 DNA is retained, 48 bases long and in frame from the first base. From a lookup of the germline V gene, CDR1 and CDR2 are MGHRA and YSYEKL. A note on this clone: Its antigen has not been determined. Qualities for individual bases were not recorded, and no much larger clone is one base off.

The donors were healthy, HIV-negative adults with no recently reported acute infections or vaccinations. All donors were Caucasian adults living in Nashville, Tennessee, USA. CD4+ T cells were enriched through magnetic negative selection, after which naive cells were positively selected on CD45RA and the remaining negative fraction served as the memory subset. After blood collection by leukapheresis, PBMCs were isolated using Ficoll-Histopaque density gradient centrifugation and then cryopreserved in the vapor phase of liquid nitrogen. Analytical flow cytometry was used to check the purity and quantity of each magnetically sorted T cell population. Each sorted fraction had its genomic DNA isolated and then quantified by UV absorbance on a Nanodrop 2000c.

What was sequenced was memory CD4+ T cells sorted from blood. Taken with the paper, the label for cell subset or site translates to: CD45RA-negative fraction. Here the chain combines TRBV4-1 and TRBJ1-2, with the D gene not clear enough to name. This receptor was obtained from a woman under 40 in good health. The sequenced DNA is TGCGCCAGCAGCCAAGATCTTTTAAAGAGCGACTATGGCTACACCTTC. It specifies CASSQDLLKSDYGYTF.